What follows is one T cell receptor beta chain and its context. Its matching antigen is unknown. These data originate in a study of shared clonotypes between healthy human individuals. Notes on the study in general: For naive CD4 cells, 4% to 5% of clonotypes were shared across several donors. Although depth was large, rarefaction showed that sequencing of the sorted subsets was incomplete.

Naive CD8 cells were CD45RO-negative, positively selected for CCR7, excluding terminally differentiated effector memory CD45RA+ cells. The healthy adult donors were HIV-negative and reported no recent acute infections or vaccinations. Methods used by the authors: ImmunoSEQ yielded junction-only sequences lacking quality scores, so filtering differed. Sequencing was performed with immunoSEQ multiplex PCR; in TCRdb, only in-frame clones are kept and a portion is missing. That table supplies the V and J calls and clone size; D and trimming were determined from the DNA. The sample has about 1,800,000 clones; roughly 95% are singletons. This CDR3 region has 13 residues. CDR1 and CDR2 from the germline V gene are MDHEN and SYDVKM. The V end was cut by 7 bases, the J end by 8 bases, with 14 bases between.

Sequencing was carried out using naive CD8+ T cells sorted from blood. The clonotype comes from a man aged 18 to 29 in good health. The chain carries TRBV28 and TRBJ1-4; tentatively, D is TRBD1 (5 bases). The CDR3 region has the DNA TGTGCCAGCAACCCAGGGCTTCGGGAAAAACTGTTTTTT. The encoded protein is CASNPGLREKLFF.